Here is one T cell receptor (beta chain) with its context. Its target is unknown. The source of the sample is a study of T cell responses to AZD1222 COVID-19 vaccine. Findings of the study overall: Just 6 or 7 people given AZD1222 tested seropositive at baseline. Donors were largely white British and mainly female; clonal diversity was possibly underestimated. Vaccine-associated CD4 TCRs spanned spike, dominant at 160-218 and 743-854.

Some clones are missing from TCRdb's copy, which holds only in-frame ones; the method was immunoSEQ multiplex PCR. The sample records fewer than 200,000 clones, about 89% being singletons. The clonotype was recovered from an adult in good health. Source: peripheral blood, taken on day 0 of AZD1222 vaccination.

The CDR3 reads CASSPAAQETQYF. DNA for the CDR3: TGTGCCAGCAGCCCAGCGGCCCAAGAGACCCAGTACTTC. The chain links TRBV3-1 (or the pseudogene TRBV3-2) to TRBJ2-5; D might be TRBD2 (5 bases). The germline V gene encodes CDR1 LGHDT and CDR2 YNNKEL (reference sequence). Trimming pared 4 bases from V and 1 base from J, leaving 7 bases between. This CDR3 has 13 amino acids.